The TCR beta chain under discussion was sequenced for a study of cytomegalovirus exposure and HLA in healthy donors (dated 2017 in TCRdb). Notes on the research overall: In an earlier analysis of some 610 of the donors, under 300 Gb of sequence data and 90 million to 120 million unique TCR beta sequences from roughly 180 million T cells were reported. The number of typed donors differed by locus: roughly 629-640 for A, B, C, DRB1 and DQB1; some 540 for DQA1; approximately 610 for DPA1; and around 470 for DPB1. Donor age, sex, ethnicity and CMV serostatus were collected together with the repertoire data. The study profiled the T cell repertoires of hundreds of subjects by immunosequencing and related them to cytomegalovirus serostatus. Besides the first cohort of 666 subjects, a separate validation cohort made up of roughly 120 different subjects was used. An earlier analysis of approximately 640 of the donors applied high-throughput TCR beta sequencing to assess whether each TCR beta V gene segment acted as functional or pseudogenic. Four or five DR-DQ haplotypes were handled as single units for association and clustering because linkage in the cohort was strong. HLA typing included class I and class II loci at four-digit resolution. Rather than using new phenotypic data, the later analysis identified candidate immune exposures from TCR beta sequences and from how often those sequences occurred across donors. An early release that covered around 590 HLA-typed donors contained about 300 gigabases of sequencing data and 70 million to 100 million unique TCR sequences. A later genetic analysis used genome-wide SNP genotypes for about three fifths of the 666 donors, treating that subset as a discovery cohort. Every discovery cohort repertoire had been produced on one sequencing platform. Of the 300 to 500 genotyped donors, 65% to 90% were placed in the genetic ancestry cluster associated with self-reported Caucasian donors. The aim of the study was to test whether cataloging public T cell receptors could identify signatures of past pathogen exposure. Among roughly 370 genotyped donors of the cohort, an average of about 240,000 unique TCR beta nucleotide sequences were sequenced per donor, 15% to 20% of them non-productive. The study combined high-throughput TCR immunosequencing, statistical association of individual TCRs with disease status, and machine learning to predict cytomegalovirus infection status. In a later analysis, previously published TCR beta repertoires from 670 or so donors were re-analyzed and high-resolution HLA genotyping was added so that TCR occurrence patterns could be studied.

The cohort was made up of around 720 healthy bone marrow donors. At the time of sampling, every cohort member was nominally healthy, though immune exposures that went unrecorded were likely present. The donor was CMV seronegative and belonged to the group of around 400 seronegative cohort members. A peripheral blood sample was collected from each donor, and TCR beta sequencing was performed on peripheral blood mononuclear cells. The Qiagen DNeasy Blood Extraction Kit was used to extract genomic DNA from the blood cell samples. The paper's findings and limits, for the study overall: A cluster of highly shared sequence variants was judged likely to represent a technical artifact of the sequencing pipeline. The study gave a list of about 160 TCR beta chains associated with cytomegalovirus. For the cohort, immune exposure information was limited to CMV serostatus. Compared with the roughly 700-donor mean, donors in an Asian-associated ancestry cluster had fewer N-insertions in productive TCRs, according to a later genetic analysis. An earlier analysis of approximately 600 of the donors showed that most TCR beta V segments appeared in productive rearrangements either about 87% or about 30% of the time, which broadly matched IMGT annotations. Specific HLA alleles were associated with 15,000 to 20,000 TCR beta sequences at a false discovery rate of 0.05 in a later analysis. Assigning TCR associations to individual alleles was difficult when HLA alleles, especially DR and DQ, strongly co-occurred. Compared with equally common non-associated chains, HLA-associated TCR beta chains in a later analysis were more clonally expanded and had lower generation probabilities. While some public TCRs were present in many individuals, most TCR sequences turned up only very rarely across donors. A later analysis found that most CMV-associated TCR beta chains appeared HLA-restricted, with HLA associations seemingly driven largely by CMV exposure. According to a later analysis, parvovirus B19, influenza, CMV and Epstein-Barr virus appeared linked to several top co-occurrence clusters. A later genetic analysis associated a missense DCLRE1C variant with V-gene and J-gene trimming of TCR beta chains, and an independent cohort replicated the association. The cohort was sequenced for TCR beta chains only, and without alpha or paired-chain data the features that could be detected were limited. Roughly uniform sequencing depth across donors was assumed in presence/absence analyses, although this assumption may not hold. It was suggested by the authors that the approach could potentially be generalized to other disease states and immunological phenotypes. In a later analysis, TCR association rates were found to vary across HLA loci, with the most associated TCRs seen for DRB1 alleles and the fewest for HLA-C alleles. In both the original and validation cohorts, the classifier was reported to diagnose cytomegalovirus status with high specificity and sensitivity. Because HLA typing was missing for some donors at each locus, association tests included only the typed subset. Three of the identified cytomegalovirus-associated TCR beta chains were confirmed in vitro to be specific for cytomegalovirus antigens. Linkage disequilibrium might explain the correlated functional status among segregating V segments, but an unknown experimental factor could not be ruled out. A further reported finding was that TCR beta sequences accurately predicted the HLA-A and HLA-B alleles for most subjects in the first cohort. The earlier analysis of nearly 600 of the donors excluded over 15 rarely observed V segments, including chromosome 9 orphons, because counts were too low.

A note on this clone: There is no known antigen for this receptor. One base away there is no much larger clone; base qualities are not given.

Library generation was performed with the immunoSEQ multiplex PCR assay. For the multiplex PCR, a mixture combining 60 forward primers for TCR Vbeta segments and 13 reverse primers for TCR Jbeta segments was used. The CDR3 region of rearranged TCR beta genes was amplified from genomic DNA by a multiplex PCR assay. On the Illumina HiSeq System, the amplified TCR beta libraries were sequenced as 87-base-pair reads. Per the source publication's procedure: Across the 500 to 700 repertoires, a later analysis counted approximately 75 million unique TCR beta chains, around 11 million of which were shared by at least two donors. A nearest-neighbor algorithm error-corrected the raw reads and collapsed the reads into unique sequences, merging closely related sequences to remove PCR and sequencing errors. To assign V, D and J gene segments, CDR3 sequences were aligned to IMGT reference sequences. For a sequence to be retained, a match of at least six nucleotides was required to both a V gene segment and a J gene segment. A rearrangement was called productive if the CDR3 had no stop codons and remained in frame with V and J, and every other rearrangement was called non-productive. CDR3 was defined according to IMGT convention as the region running from the second conserved V-encoded cysteine to the conserved J-encoded phenylalanine. Sequences without an unambiguous match to a single V gene segment were excluded from the earlier analysis of several hundred of the donors. In an earlier analysis of approximately 610 of the donors, V segments were called functional above 56.7% productive rearrangements and were called segregating when the between-donor standard deviation exceeded 5%. A statistical classification framework was built to diagnose cytomegalovirus status from the catalog of TCR beta chain sequences. In a later analysis, TCR nucleotide sequences were compared against IMGT/GENE-DB human TR gene sequences so that V and J genes could be assigned. The TCRdist pipeline was used in a later analysis to assign CDR3 sequences and most-parsimonious VDJ recombination scenarios. A later analysis defined each TCR beta chain by its CDR3 amino acid sequence plus V-gene family, and excluded reads lacking a unique V-gene family. In a later analysis, 450 to 600 highly shared, low-generation-probability nucleotide sequences were removed to address suspected cross-contamination and a sequencing artifact. In a later analysis, a clonal expansion index was calculated for each public chain from normalized within-repertoire ranks of inferred template counts. Generation probabilities in a later analysis came from a VDJ recombination model fitted to out-of-frame rearrangements, and those results were checked against IGoR. In a later analysis, hypergeometric tests were used to score TCR-TCR, TCR-HLA and TCR-CMV co-occurrence, with a repertoire-size bias correction applied to TCR pairs. To estimate false discovery rates, a later analysis permuted the HLA or CMV assignments 20 times. In a later analysis, co-occurring TCRs were grouped using DBSCAN, and TCRdist sequence similarity was added for clustering within HLA-allele-positive subsets. Repertoires with fewer than 30,000 or more than 120,000 public chains, plus five repertoires with anomalous nucleotide sharing, were excluded from co-occurrence clustering. TCRdb took over this immuneACCESS table, retaining in-frame rearrangements with V and J assigned. Such tables are incomplete; in checked studies, under half of the missing clones stem from an unresolved V gene, and the remainder is unexplained. From that table come the V and J calls and clone size; the DNA was used to work out D and trimming. This sample gives roughly 200,000 clones in total; approximately 80% of them show up just once. The biggest ten clones account for about 3.1% of the sample.

The sequenced sample was PBMCs. This TCR was sampled from a female donor in good health and CMV-seronegative.

The CDR3 reads CASSSTRGGWTEAFF. The DNA sequence reads TGTGCCAGCAGCTCCACCCGAGGGGGCTGGACTGAAGCTTTCTTT. The rearrangement joined TRBV11-3 to TRBJ1-1; 7 bases in between match TRBD1. V is pruned by 4 bases and J by 5 bases, leaving 10 bases of the junction without a gene match. Measured from the cysteine to the phenylalanine, the CDR3 is 15 residues long. Here the CDR3 DNA is all that survives: 45 bases in frame from base 1. From a lookup of the germline V gene, CDR1 and CDR2 are SGHNT and YENEEA.